The table lists the clone carrying this TCR beta chain with many counts. Its antigen is not known. Primed by a sample-barcoded 5' primer and a J-beta primer mix, a second PCR proceeded for roughly 7 to 11 cycles. In TCRdb, the 5' RACE reads were re-called with MiXCR into one record per CDR3 protein. Of fewer than 750,000 distinct CDR3 sequences in the sample, 52% were seen once. Roughly 10 milliliters of peripheral blood were drawn from each donor. Total RNA, at least 5 micrograms per sample, came from PBMCs. These data belong to a study of blood T cells in healthy people across ages. The CDR3 runs 12 residues. Germline V gives CDR1 LGHDT, CDR2 YNNKEL (reference sequence). Trimming removed 3 bases at V and 3 bases at J, with 4 bases between. General study points: It was held that diversity estimates obtained from one million T cells represented underestimates.

Specimen: blood. The receptor was isolated from a woman over 75 in good health. The rearrangement uses TRBV3-1 and TRBJ2-3; D is ambiguous. The CDR3 sequence is CASSQVTDTQYF. DNA for the CDR3: TGTGCCAGCAGCCAGGTGACAGATACGCAGTATTTT.